This T cell receptor (beta chain) came from a study of cytomegalovirus exposure and HLA in healthy donors. Looking at the study overall: Later, an analysis reported that the 100 to 150 validation repertoires had used the same platform as the 550 to 750 first-cohort repertoires.

Produced via immunoSEQ multiplex PCR; TCRdb's table is partial and in-frame only. The sample records approximately 150,000 clones, around 82% being singletons. Deletions cut 0 bases from V and 2 bases from J, with 9 bases between. The germline gives CDR1 SGHNT, CDR2 YENEEA. This CDR3 spans 15 amino acids. Separate from the roughly 670-subject first cohort, the roughly 120-subject validation cohort was the one that the donors belonged to. The sequencing input was PBMCs. V usage is TRBV11-3 and J usage is TRBJ2-3, with D maybe TRBD1 (5 bases). This receptor was taken from a young man in good health and CMV-seropositive. The CDR3 nucleotides read TGTGCCAGCAGCTTAGATCACAGGTACACAGATACGCAGTATTTT. Translated, it gives CASSLDHRYTDTQYF.